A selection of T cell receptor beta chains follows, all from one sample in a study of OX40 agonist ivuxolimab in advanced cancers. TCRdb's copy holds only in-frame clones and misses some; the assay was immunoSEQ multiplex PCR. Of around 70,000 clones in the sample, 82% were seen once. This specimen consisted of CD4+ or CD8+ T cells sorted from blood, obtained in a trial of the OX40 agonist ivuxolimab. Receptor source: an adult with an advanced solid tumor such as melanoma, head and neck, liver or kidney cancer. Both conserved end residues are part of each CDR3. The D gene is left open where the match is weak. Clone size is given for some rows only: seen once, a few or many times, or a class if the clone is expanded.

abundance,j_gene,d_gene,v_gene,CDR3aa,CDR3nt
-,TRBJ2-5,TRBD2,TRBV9,CASSVSAGEKETQYF,TGTGCCAGCAGCGTATCAGCGGGAGAGAAAGAGACCCAGTACTTC
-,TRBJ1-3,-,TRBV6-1,CASSEAVVRDTIYF,TGTGCCAGCAGTGAAGCGGTTGTGAGGGATACCATATATTTT
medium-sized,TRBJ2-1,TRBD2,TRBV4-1,CASSQNIVAGGRYNEQFF,TGCGCCAGCAGCCAAAATATTGTAGCGGGGGGCCGCTACAATGAGCAGTTCTTC
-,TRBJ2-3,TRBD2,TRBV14,CASSQALAGMGDTQYF,TGTGCCAGCAGCCAAGCGCTAGCGGGGATGGGAGATACGCAGTATTTT
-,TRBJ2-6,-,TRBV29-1,CSVEGSGANVLTF,TGCAGCGTTGAGGGGTCTGGGGCCAACGTCCTGACTTTC
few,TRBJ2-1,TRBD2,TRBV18,CASSSRGSGYNEQFF,TGTGCCAGCTCATCGAGGGGTAGCGGGTACAATGAGCAGTTCTTC
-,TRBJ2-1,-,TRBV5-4,CASSLVSRSAYNEQFF,TGTGCCAGCAGCTTGGTTAGCCGAAGCGCGTACAATGAGCAGTTCTTC
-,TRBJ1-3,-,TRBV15,CATSRDRVGNTIYF,TGTGCCACCAGCAGAGACAGGGTTGGAAACACCATATATTTT
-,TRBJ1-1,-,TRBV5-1,CASSYSGTANTEAFF,TGCGCCAGCAGCTACTCCGGGACGGCGAACACTGAAGCTTTCTTT
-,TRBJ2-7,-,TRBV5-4,CASSIPPGYEQYF,TGTGCCAGCAGCATCCCCCCGGGGTACGAGCAGTACTTC
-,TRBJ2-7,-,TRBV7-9,CASSLSGYEQYF,TGTGCCAGCAGCTTATCCGGTTACGAGCAGTACTTC
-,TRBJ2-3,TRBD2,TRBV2,CASSGAGVTDTQYF,TGTGCCAGCAGTGGAGCGGGAGTGACAGATACGCAGTATTTT
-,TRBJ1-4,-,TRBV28,CASSPSTSRVGEKLFF,TGTGCCTCGAGCCCCTCAACGTCCCGGGTCGGGGAAAAACTGTTTTTT
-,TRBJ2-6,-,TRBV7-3,CASSPHNVLTF,TGTGCCAGCAGCCCACATAACGTCCTGACTTTC
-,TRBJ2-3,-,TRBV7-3,CASSLGFTGTTDTQYF,TGTGCCAGCAGCTTAGGATTTACGGGGACCACAGATACGCAGTATTTT
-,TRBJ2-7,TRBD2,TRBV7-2,CASSSLAPLAGGHYEQYF,TGTGCCAGCAGCTCCTTAGCCCCTCTAGCGGGAGGACACTACGAGCAGTACTTC
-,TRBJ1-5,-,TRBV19,CASSKTLSNQPQHF,TGTGCCAGTTCTAAGACCCTTAGCAATCAGCCCCAGCATTTT
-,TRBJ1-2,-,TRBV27,CASSQGLGVDGYTF,TGTGCCAGCAGTCAGGGTCTAGGAGTGGATGGCTACACCTTC
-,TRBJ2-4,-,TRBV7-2,CASSLGQHSSIQYF,TGTGCCAGCAGCTTGGGGCAGCACAGTAGCATTCAGTACTTC
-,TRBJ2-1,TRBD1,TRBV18,CASSPLTGVRNEQFF,TGTGCCAGCTCACCACTGACAGGGGTTCGCAATGAGCAGTTCTTC
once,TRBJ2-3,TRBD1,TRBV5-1,CASTRDRGSTDTQYF,TGCGCCAGCACTCGGGACAGAGGTTCCACAGATACGCAGTATTTT
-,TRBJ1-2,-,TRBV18,CASSPGRNNYGYTF,TGTGCCAGCTCCCCGGGGCGGAACAACTATGGCTACACCTTC
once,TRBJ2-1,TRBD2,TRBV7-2,CASSSGTSGRVRSYNEQFF,TGTGCCAGCAGCTCGGGTACTAGCGGGAGGGTACGTTCCTACAATGAGCAGTTCTTC
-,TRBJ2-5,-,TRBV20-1,CSARLTETQYF,TGCAGTGCTAGATTAACAGAGACCCAGTACTTC
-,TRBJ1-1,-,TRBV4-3,CASSQDTGRPEAFF,TGCGCCAGCAGCCAAGATACAGGACGGCCGGAAGCTTTCTTT
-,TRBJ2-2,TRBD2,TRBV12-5,CASGLVQAGGPANTGELFF,TGTGCTAGTGGTTTGGTACAAGCGGGAGGGCCGGCGAACACCGGGGAGCTGTTTTTT
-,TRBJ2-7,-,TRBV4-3,CASSQSLTDEQYF,TGCGCCAGCAGCCAATCGCTGACTGACGAGCAGTACTTC